Detailed here is one TCR beta chain. The sample is drawn from a study of blood T cell repertoires in COVID-19. Libraries were prepared by immunoSEQ multiplex PCR; TCRdb keeps only in-frame clonotypes and omits some of them. The data contain fewer than 250,000 clones, around nine tenths of them singletons. Germline lookup yields CDR1 SQVTM and CDR2 ANQGSEA. V was pared by 4 bases and J by 3 bases, with 8 bases of the junction left unmatched. The CDR3 contains 14 residues. This receptor was obtained from a woman aged 40 to 50 who had recovered from COVID-19. The chain couples TRBV29-1 to TRBJ2-5; 7 bases align to TRBD2. Sequenced: peripheral blood. The DNA for the CDR3 is TGCAGCGTTGGGGCGGCGGGAGTGGAAGAGACCCAGTACTTC. Protein sequence: CSVGAAGVEETQYF.